These 24 T cell receptor beta chains were sequenced from one sample in a study of human T cells and chemical hapten exposure. Time point defined: patch test 2, 6 weeks after DPC sensitization. As for treatment: therapeutic diphenylcyclopropenone sensitization with weekly scalp DPC. MiXCR, run by TCRdb on the RACE reads, gives a single entry per CDR3 protein. The table has fewer than 150,000 distinct CDR3 sequences, 12% seen once. Source: whole blood, taken in connection with sensitization to the hapten diphenylcyclopropenone (DPC). The receptors stem from a woman in her 50s with alopecia areata. Some clones in this sample may be carry-over from other donors' samples.

The chain is built from TRBV6-2 or TRBV6-3 and TRBJ2-2, with 11 bases fitting TRBD2. The germline V gene has CDR1 MNHEY and CDR2 SVGEGT. The CDR3 runs to 15 residues. The junction had 4 bases not matched to a gene; V was cut back by 6 bases and J by 4 bases. The CDR3 is CASRGTSGITGELFF. For the CDR3, the DNA is TGTGCCAGCAGGGGGACTAGCGGTATCACCGGGGAGCTGTTTTTT.

This chain uses TRBV3-1 with TRBJ2-1, with D perhaps assigned TRBD1 or TRBD2 (6 bases each). The CDR3 has 18 amino acids. In germline, CDR1 is LGHDT, CDR2 YNNKEL (reference sequence). Trimming removed 5 bases at V and 8 bases at J, with 28 bases between. CDR3 coding DNA: TGTGCCAGCAGCACAAGTGGGGGGCTAGCGAAACTTGGGGATGAGCAGTTCTTC. Its protein product is CASSTSGGLAKLGDEQFF.

This clonotype was detected only a few times. The chain uses TRBV7-9 and TRBJ2-4; TRBD2 might be the D (5 bases). The CDR3 covers 14 residues. V lost 2 bases and J lost 8, with 13 bases in between. Germline CDR1 SEHNR, CDR2 FQNEAQ (reference sequence). The CDR3: CASSLREGGDIQYF. In DNA form, the CDR3 reads TGTGCCAGCAGCTTAAGAGAGGGTGGAGACATTCAGTACTTC.

The sample holds many counts of this clonotype. The chain joins TRBV7-3 to TRBJ2-1; 8 nucleotides match TRBD1. CDR1 and CDR2 from the germline V gene are SGHTA and FQGTGA. After removal of 2 bases from V and 7 bases from J, the junction contained 7 bases not matched to a gene. The CDR3 is made up of 15 amino acids. The chain's CDR3 is CASSLVRGRGNEQFF. In nucleotides, the CDR3 is TGTGCCAGCAGCTTAGTCAGGGGGCGAGGGAATGAGCAGTTCTTC. The whole variable domain, remainder taken from reference TRBV7-3 and TRBJ2-1, is GAGVSQTPSNKVTEKGKYVELRCDPISGHTALYWYRQSLGQGPEFLIYFQGTGAADDSGLPNDRFFAVRPEGSVSTLKIQRTERGDSAVYLCASSLVRGRGNEQFFGPGTRLTVL.

The chain has TRBV7-9 and TRBJ2-7, with 10 bases that match TRBD2. Trimming at V came to 6 bases and at J to 0 bases, leaving 2 bases not matched to a gene. Germline-derived CDR1 and CDR2 are SEHNR and FQNEAQ (reference sequence). This CDR3 has 14 amino acids. The CDR3 DNA sequence: TGTGCCAGCAGACCTAGCGGGAGCTCCTACGAGCAGTACTTC. It encodes CASRPSGSSYEQYF.

In the case of this clonotype: The junction does not match germline at one end; this may be a read error. The DNA of the CDR3 is TGTGTCAGCAGTTACAGGGGTATGAACACTGAAGCTTTCTTT. Translated, it gives CVSSYRGMNTEAFF. This sequence joins TRBV6-5 and TRBJ1-1; 7 bases agree with TRBD1. CDR3 length: 14 residues. Germline CDR1 reads MNHEY; CDR2 reads SVGAGI.

The chain couples TRBV5-1 to TRBJ2-2; D may correspond to TRBD1 or TRBD2 (5 bases each). V was shortened by 4 bases and J by 9 bases, with 25 bases between the two germline ends. Germline CDR1 and CDR2: SGHRS and YFSETQ. This CDR3 has 17 residues. In nucleotides, the CDR3 is TGCGCCAGCAGCGGCCTGCCTTCAGGATCCGGGACGCGGGAGCTGTTTTTT. It is translated as CASSGLPSGSGTRELFF.

The chain recombines TRBV7-9 with TRBJ1-1, with TRBD1 identical over 7 bases. Germline CDR1 is SEHNR and CDR2 is FQNEAQ (reference sequence). After removal of 5 bases from V and 7 bases from J, the junction contained 10 bases not matched to a gene. The CDR3 has 14 amino acids. CDR3 in DNA: TGTGCCAGCAGCATAACAGGGGTAGGGAGTGAAGCTTTCTTT. It codes for CASSITGVGSEAFF.

The sample holds a few counts of this clonotype. The gene calls are TRBV6-4 and TRBJ2-1, with D possibly TRBD2 on 6 matching bases. The CDR3 extends over 17 amino acids. CDR1 is MRHNA, CDR2 SNTAGT, per germline. Trimming removed 3 bases from V and 6 bases from J, with 21 bases in between. The CDR3 DNA reads as TGTGCCAGCAGTGAGTTTGGGGGACTCTCCCCCGTCAATGAGCAGTTCTTC. Protein sequence: CASSEFGGLSPVNEQFF.

This chain links TRBV4-3 with TRBJ1-6; D is undetermined. CDR1 is LGHNA, CDR2 YSLEER, per germline. The CDR3 sequence is 18 residues long. The ends were cut back, 1 base at V and 0 bases at J, with 13 bases in the middle. The CDR3 DNA is TGCGCCAGCAGCCAAGTGGAAGTTACCAGCTCCTATAATTCACCCCTCCACTTT. It translates to CASSQVEVTSSYNSPLHF.

This clonotype was detected ten times or more. At one boundary the junction diverges from the germline segment, which might be a read error. The rearrangement links TRBV6-1 to TRBJ2-1; no firm D call. This CDR3 has 18 residues. Germline V gives CDR1 MNHNS, CDR2 SASEGT. The CDR3 DNA is TGTGCCAGCAGTGAACAGCCCGGTCTGATCTCCTCCGACAATGAGCAGTTCTTC. It codes for CASSEQPGLISSDNEQFF.

In regard to this clonotype: This may arise from a read error, as a much more abundant clone is one base away. J is TRBJ2-7 and V is TRBV5-1; either TRBD1 or TRBD2 may supply D (5 bases each). The V gene's germline CDR1 is SGHRS and CDR2 YFSETQ. The CDR3 sequence is 14 residues long. The CDR3 DNA reads as TGCGCCAGCAGCTTCCGGGACGACTCCTACGAGCAGTGCTTC. Protein product: CASSFRDDSYEQCF. The whole variable domain, remainder taken from reference TRBV5-1 and TRBJ2-7, is KAGVTQTPRYLIKTRGQQVTLSCSPISGHRSVSWYQQTPGQGLQFLFEYFSETQRNKGNFPGRFSGRQFSNSRSEMNVSTLELGDSALYLCASSFRDDSYEQCFGPGTRLTVT.

The rearrangement links TRBV15 to TRBJ2-1; maybe TRBD2 (6 bases). The CDR3 consists of 14 residues. Per germline, CDR1 LNHNV and CDR2 YYDKDF (reference sequence). Trimming pared 2 bases from V and 4 bases from J, leaving 9 bases between. This CDR3 is CATSRTSRYNEQFF. CDR3 bases: TGTGCCACCAGCAGAACTAGCCGTTACAATGAGCAGTTCTTC.

At least ten counts were recorded for this clonotype. The chain has TRBV3-1 and TRBJ1-2; no firm D call. Germline V gene lookup returns CDR1 LGHDT and CDR2 YNNKEL (reference sequence). The CDR3 sequence is 12 residues long. V lost 2 bases to trimming and J lost 4 bases, with 5 bases between them. Here the CDR3 reads CASSQNTYGYTF. CDR3 nucleotides: TGTGCCAGCAGCCAAAACACCTATGGCTACACCTTC.

This clonotype was counted many times. One junction end does not reproduce the germline sequence, and a read error may be involved. This chain connects TRBV7-7 to TRBJ2-1; 10 bases fit TRBD2. CDR3 length equals 16 residues. CDR1 and CDR2 (germline): SSHAT, FNYEAQ (reference sequence). CDR3: CASSPMSGRAGNEQFF. The CDR3 DNA follows: TGTGCTAGCAGCCCGATGAGCGGGAGGGCCGGTAATGAGCAGTTCTTC.

This clonotype was picked up a small number of times. CDR3 loop: CASSLLYNYEQYF. CDR3 bases: TGTGCCAGCAGTTTACTCTACAACTACGAGCAGTACTTC. The V call is TRBV28, the J call TRBJ2-7; D gene ambiguous. CDR1 is MDHEN and CDR2 is SYDVKM in the germline V gene. The CDR3 length is 13 residues. Trimming shortened V by 2 bases and J by 3 bases, and 8 bases separated the two germline ends.

This clonotype was counted many times. The CDR3 DNA follows: TGTGCCAGCAGCGGAGGCTCTACGGGAGGGAGGGCAAATGAGCAGTTCTTC. Translation gives CASSGGSTGGRANEQFF. V gene TRBV9 combines with J gene TRBJ2-1; 8 bases map to TRBD2. The junction had 15 bases not matched to a gene; V was cut back by 3 bases and J by 7 bases. CDR3 size: 17 residues. Germline-derived CDR1 and CDR2 are SGDLS and YYNGEE.

This clonotype turned up a few times. This chain links TRBV6-2 or TRBV6-3 with TRBJ2-7; D is undetermined. V gave up 4 bases and J gave up 6 bases, with 19 bases separating them. Germline CDR1 and CDR2: MNHEY and SVGEGT. The CDR3 covers 15 residues. The CDR3 protein is CASSFRGVRGSEQYF. CDR3 in DNA: TGTGCCAGCAGTTTTCGTGGGGTGCGTGGGTCCGAGCAGTACTTC.

This clonotype was detected a few times. The chain couples TRBV7-3 to TRBJ2-5; 7 positions agree with TRBD2. CDR3 length: 13 residues. CDR1 is SGHTA and CDR2 is FQGTGA in the germline V gene. Trimming at V came to 5 bases and at J to 5 bases, leaving 5 bases not matched to a gene. For the CDR3, the DNA is TGTGCCAGCAGCCAGACTAGCCTCGAGACCCAGTACTTC. It yields the protein CASSQTSLETQYF. The complete variable domain, with remaining parts taken from reference TRBV7-3 and TRBJ2-5, reads GAGVSQTPSNKVTEKGKYVELRCDPISGHTALYWYRQSLGQGPEFLIYFQGTGAADDSGLPNDRFFAVRPEGSVSTLKIQRTERGDSAVYLCASSQTSLETQYFGPGTRLLVL.

This clonotype has more than one count but fewer than ten. This chain connects TRBV20-1 to TRBJ2-1; D perhaps matches TRBD1 (5 bases). Germline V gives CDR1 DFQATT, CDR2 SNEGSKA (reference sequence). CDR3 length: 15 amino acids. V was trimmed by 6 bases and J by 2 bases, leaving 17 bases between them. In nucleotides, the CDR3 is TGCAGTGCCCCCCCTGACAGTCAAGCCTACAATGAGCAGTTCTTC. Translating gives CSAPPDSQAYNEQFF.

The chain recombines TRBV18 with TRBJ2-7; D may be TRBD2 (5 bases). CDR3 length: 13 residues. Germline V gene data show CDR1 as KGHSH and CDR2 as LQKENI. Trimming took off 6 bases at V and 4 bases at J, with 13 bases between the two ends. CDR3 DNA sequence: TGTGCCAGCTCGAAGGACTCCCTATACGAGCAGTACTTC. Protein product: CASSKDSLYEQYF.

This chain joins TRBV29-1 and TRBJ2-2; 7 bases are a match to TRBD2. Trimming at V came to 6 bases and at J to 6 bases, leaving 4 bases not matched to a gene. CDR3 length: 12 amino acids. Germline V gives CDR1 SQVTM, CDR2 ANQGSEA. DNA for the CDR3: TGCAGCGTCGGACTAGGGGCCGGGGAGCTGTTTTTT. This sequence encodes CSVGLGAGELFF.

The table lists this clonotype with a few counts. The chain uses TRBV20-1 and TRBJ2-5; 10 bases are a match to TRBD2. The CDR3 covers 15 residues. Germline CDR1 and CDR2: DFQATT and SNEGSKA (reference sequence). V lost 1 base and J lost 2; bases outside the gene matches: 4. CDR3 sequence: CSARAPSGRQETQYF. The CDR3 nucleotides read TGCAGTGCTAGAGCACCTAGCGGGAGACAAGAGACCCAGTACTTC.

The table lists this clonotype with many counts. The chain couples TRBV6-6 to TRBJ2-7; no clear D gene. Germline values: CDR1 MNHNY, CDR2 SVGAGI (reference sequence). Trimming took 7 bases from V and 0 from J, leaving 19 bases between them. The CDR3 spans 16 residues. The CDR3 here is CASTPKPRVTSYEQYF. The CDR3 coding sequence is TGTGCCAGCACCCCCAAGCCCCGGGTCACCTCCTACGAGCAGTACTTC.